These T cell receptor beta chains were read from a single sample in a study of blood T cell repertoires in COVID-19. Clones were sequenced by immunoSEQ multiplex PCR, and TCRdb holds only the in-frame ones, with some missing. The data hold about 59,000 clones, with 80% to 95% observed a single time. The sample comprised peripheral blood. These receptors were obtained from a man older than 75 with acute or convalescent COVID-19. CDR3s include the opening cysteine and the closing phenylalanine or tryptophan. Each record gives: clone size, D gene, J gene, V gene, CDR3 DNA, CDR3 protein. A D gene is named only where the DNA matches it firmly. Clone sizes are given selectively: once, few, many, or a class where the clone is expanded.

NA | NA | TRBJ2-1 | TRBV3-1/TRBV3-2 | TGTGCCAGCAGTCTTAGTGGTGGCTCCTACAATGAGCAGTTCTTC | CASSLSGGSYNEQFF
NA | NA | TRBJ1-2 | TRBV2 | TGTGCCAGCAGTGCTGATCAGGGTACGGGCTACTATGGCTACACCTTC | CASSADQGTGYYGYTF
NA | TRBD1 | TRBJ1-4 | TRBV5-1 | TGCGCCAGCAGCTTACTGGGACAGGGTACAGAAAAACTGTTTTTT | CASSLLGQGTEKLFF
few | TRBD1 | TRBJ2-1 | TRBV10-3 | TGTGCCATCAGACAAAGGGGACAGGGGTACAATGAGCAGTTCTTC | CAIRQRGQGYNEQFF
NA | TRBD1 | TRBJ1-6 | TRBV13 | TGTGCCAGCAGCTGGGGCGGGGGACAGGGGAATTCACCCCTCCACTTT | CASSWGGGQGNSPLHF
few | TRBD1 | TRBJ1-1 | TRBV7-2 | TGTGCCAGCAGCCCAACGGCCGGACGGGACAGCACTGAAGCTTTCTTT | CASSPTAGRDSTEAFF
NA | NA | TRBJ2-3 | TRBV16 | TGTGCCAGCAGCCAAGGTCCGCAGGGAAGCACAGATACGCAGTATTTT | CASSQGPQGSTDTQYF
NA | NA | TRBJ2-7 | TRBV6-5 | TGTGCCAGCGGGACTTACGAGCAGTACTTC | CASGTYEQYF
NA | NA | TRBJ1-3 | TRBV14 | TGTGCCAGCAGTCGACAGGAAAGCTCTGGAAACACCATATATTTT | CASSRQESSGNTIYF
NA | NA | TRBJ2-3 | TRBV25-1 | TGTGCCAGCAGTGGACTGACAGATACGCAGTATTTT | CASSGLTDTQYF
NA | TRBD1 | TRBJ1-3 | TRBV25-1 | TGTGCCAGCAGCAGACAGGGGACGAACACCATATATTTT | CASSRQGTNTIYF
NA | NA | TRBJ2-7 | TRBV2 | TGTGCCAGCAGTGAACAGTTATCCTACGAGCAGTACTTC | CASSEQLSYEQYF
NA | NA | TRBJ2-4 | TRBV29-1 | TGCAGCGCCCGGGCGGGGGCCCTCGATGCCAAAAACATTCAGTACTTC | CSARAGALDAKNIQYF
NA | NA | TRBJ2-5 | TRBV7-9 | TGTGCCAGCAGCTTAGGAGTTCAAGAGACCCAGTACTTC | CASSLGVQETQYF
NA | TRBD1 | TRBJ1-2 | TRBV5-6 | TGTGCCAGCAGCCGAGGACAGGGAGATGGCTACACCTTC | CASSRGQGDGYTF
NA | NA | TRBJ1-6 | TRBV19 | TGTGCCAGTAGTATCATGGTTCCGGATTCACCCCTCCACTTT | CASSIMVPDSPLHF
NA | TRBD2 | TRBJ2-2 | TRBV6-4 | TGTGCCAGCAGAGGGACTAGCGAGCACGGGGAGCTGTTTTTT | CASRGTSEHGELFF
NA | NA | TRBJ2-2 | TRBV5-4 | TGTGCCAGCAGCTTGGCCGTCGGGGAGCTGTTTTTT | CASSLAVGELFF
once | TRBD2 | TRBJ2-3 | TRBV11-2 | TGTGCCAGCAGCTCCTCTCCAGGTAGCGGGGGGGCCAAGACAGATACGCAGTATTTT | CASSSSPGSGGAKTDTQYF
NA | NA | TRBJ2-5 | TRBV30 | TGTGCCTGGAGTAGGGACACGCAAGAGACCCAGTACTTC | CAWSRDTQETQYF
once | TRBD2 | TRBJ2-2 | TRBV19 | TGTGCCAGTAGTATATTAGCGGGGGCGACCGGGGAGCTGTTTTTT | CASSILAGATGELFF
NA | NA | TRBJ1-1 | TRBV2 | TGTGCCAGCAGTGAAGCCGGAGGCCGCGGAGCTTTCTTT | CASSEAGGRGAFF
NA | TRBD1 | TRBJ1-2 | TRBV5-5 | TGTGCCAGCAGCTTCGGGACAGGGGGGCTCTATGGCTACACCTTC | CASSFGTGGLYGYTF